The rows below give T cell receptor beta chains drawn from one sample of a study of cytomegalovirus exposure and HLA in healthy donors. The table came from immunoSEQ multiplex PCR; TCRdb's copy has only in-frame clones and leaves some out. Of fewer than 120,000 clones in the sample, roughly 80% are singletons; the top ten hold around 1.3%. Material for sequencing was PBMCs. The receptors were sampled from a woman aged 25-40 years in good health and CMV-seronegative. Both conserved end residues are trimmed from each CDR3. D genes are given only for firm matches.

v_call d_call cdr3_aa
TRBV29-1 NA SDNRSFA
TRBV28 TRBD2 GGGANTGELF
TRBV9 NA ASSPGDGYEQY
TRBV28 NA ASSRHLGSNQPQH
TRBV21-1 NA ASSKKPDRSNEQY
TRBV5-1 TRBD1 ASSLGTVQETQY
TRBV11-2 NA ASSNRDNGDIQY
TRBV28 NA ASSLPQGLGYT
TRBV28 TRBD2 ASSTSSGSRYEQY
TRBV10-3 TRBD2 AITPSGRNTGELF
TRBV13 TRBD1 ASSASTGGDGYT
TRBV9 NA ASSSRDTTREKLF
TRBV7-2 NA AGRLADTQY
TRBV11-2 TRBD1 ASRNRTGFSYEQY
TRBV19 TRBD1 ASGTGSFYEQY
TRBV28 NA ASSIPSDLNEKLF
TRBV5-4 NA ASSLTSADEQY